The 24 T cell receptor beta chains below were found in one sample sequenced in a study of blood T cell repertoires in COVID-19. Sequencing was performed with immunoSEQ multiplex PCR; in TCRdb, only in-frame clones are kept and a portion is missing. This sample has about 130,000 clones, with about four fifths found just once. Input material: peripheral blood. Receptor source: a man aged 30-40 years with COVID-19, enrolled during active disease.

The chain joins TRBV28 to TRBJ2-4; maybe TRBD1 (6 bases). The CDR3 sequence is 17 residues long. Trimming shortened V by 5 bases and J by 4 bases, and 21 bases separated the two germline ends. Germline values: CDR1 MDHEN, CDR2 SYDVKM. In nucleotides, the CDR3 is TGTGCCAGCAGTCTAGGACAGTACGGAATTTATAAAAACATTCAGTACTTC. Protein product: CASSLGQYGIYKNIQYF.

The chain links TRBV28 to TRBJ1-4, with a possible D match to TRBD1 (6 bases). The CDR3 runs 17 residues. The germline V gene has CDR1 MDHEN and CDR2 SYDVKM. With 7 bases removed from V and 0 bases from J, the gap between germline ends came to 18 bases. In DNA form, the CDR3 reads TGTGCCAGCATCCGGGACACTTCTTATGCAACTAATGAAAAACTGTTTTTT. Residues: CASIRDTSYATNEKLFF.

The chain is built from TRBV10-1 and TRBJ1-6, with D perhaps matching TRBD1 (6 bases). Germline assignment: CDR1 WNHNN and CDR2 SYGVQD (reference sequence). The CDR3 spans 12 residues. Trimming cost V 6 bases and J 10 bases, with 10 bases left between them. CDR3 DNA sequence: TGCGCCAGCAGCGAAGGGGGATCACCCCTCCACTTT. Translating it yields CASSEGGSPLHF.

The gene calls are TRBV7-9 and TRBJ2-7; 14 bases are shared with TRBD2. Unmatched junction bases numbered 12, after V lost 2 bases and J lost 12 bases. This CDR3 comprises 16 residues. Per germline, CDR1 SEHNR and CDR2 FQNEAQ (reference sequence). The CDR3 region is CASSLSPGLAGDFLYF. The CDR3 DNA reads TGTGCCAGCAGCTTAAGTCCGGGACTAGCGGGAGATTTTCTGTACTTC.

The chain links TRBV19 to TRBJ1-1; the D gene is possibly TRBD1 (5 bases). Germline V gene lookup returns CDR1 LNHDA and CDR2 SQIVND (reference sequence). This CDR3 contains 16 residues. V lost 5 bases, J lost 3 bases, and 19 bases lay in between. The CDR3 DNA reads TGTGCCAGTAGTTGGGACTCCCGGGCGAGGGACACTGAAGCTTTCTTT. This encodes CASSWDSRARDTEAFF. The full variable domain, with the rest looked up from reference TRBV19 and TRBJ1-1, is DGGITQSPKYLFRKEGQNVTLSCEQNLNHDAMYWYRQDPGQGLRLIYYSQIVNDFQKGDIAEGYSVSREKKESFPLTVTSAQKNPTAFYLCASSWDSRARDTEAFFGQGTRLTVV.

This clone has a single count. The J gene is TRBJ2-2, the V gene TRBV5-4, with D possibly TRBD1 on 6 matching bases. Germline CDR1 and CDR2: SGHNT and YYREEE (reference sequence). The CDR3 extends over 16 amino acids. V lost 1 base, J lost 1 base, and 11 bases lay in between. The chain's CDR3 is CASSLPKTGNTGELFF. The CDR3 DNA reads TGTGCCAGCAGCTTGCCCAAGACAGGGAACACCGGGGAGCTGTTTTTT.

This clone was picked up a small number of times. The genes are TRBV7-9 and TRBJ1-2; TRBD1 is a possible D gene (5 bases). V lost 5 bases and J lost 6, with 10 bases in between. The CDR3 extends over 12 amino acids. From germline, CDR1 is SEHNR and CDR2 FQNEAQ (reference sequence). DNA for the CDR3: TGTGCCAGCAGCCGGACATTGGATGGCTACACCTTC. This sequence encodes CASSRTLDGYTF.

The chain has TRBV7-2 and TRBJ1-5; the D is unclear. With 4 bases removed from V and 5 bases from J, the gap between germline ends came to 9 bases. Germline CDR1 SGHTA, CDR2 FQGNSA. This CDR3 region has 13 residues. CDR3 region: CASSSNSDQPQHF. CDR3 DNA: TGTGCCAGCAGCTCCAATTCGGATCAGCCCCAGCATTTT.

Regarding this clone: A junction end diverges from the germline sequence, so it may reflect a read error. The chain combines TRBV5-1 with TRBJ2-5, with D possibly TRBD1 on 5 matching bases. The CDR3 runs to 13 residues. Germline CDR1 SGHRS, CDR2 YFSETQ. CDR3 loop: CASRPQGIETQYF. The CDR3 nucleotides read TGTGCCAGCAGGCCTCAGGGTATAGAGACCCAGTACTTC.

Comments on this clone: In the same sample, other DNA sequences code for this CDR3. The V call is TRBV19, the J call TRBJ2-1; TRBD1 matches 8 bases. V was clipped by 3 bases and J by 7 bases; unmatched bases: 5. The length of the CDR3 is 14 residues. CDR1 is LNHDA, CDR2 SQIVND, per germline (reference sequence). In DNA, the CDR3 is TGTGCCAGTAGTATCCAGGGGGCCGGGAATGAGCAGTTCTTC. Amino acids: CASSIQGAGNEQFF.

The V gene is TRBV7-9, the J gene TRBJ1-4, with D perhaps TRBD1 (5 bases). Trimming shortened V by 4 bases and J by 0 bases, and 18 bases separated the two germline ends. There are 18 residues in the CDR3. Germline assignment: CDR1 SEHNR and CDR2 FQNEAQ (reference sequence). The CDR3 nucleotides read TGTGCCAGCAGCTCCTTCCGCAGGGCGCCGGCAACTAATGAAAAACTGTTTTTT. Translating gives CASSSFRRAPATNEKLFF. Full variable domain (remainder filled in from reference TRBV7-9 and TRBJ1-4): DTGVSQNPRHKITKRGQNVTFRCDPISEHNRLYWYRQTLGQGPEFLTYFQNEAQLEKSRLLSDRFSAERPKGSFSTLEIQRTEQGDSAMYLCASSSFRRAPATNEKLFFGSGTQLSVL.

The chain has TRBV4-1 and TRBJ1-1; TRBD1 might be the D (5 bases). V lost 6 bases, J lost 0 bases, and 11 bases lay in between. Germline V CDR1 and CDR2: MGHRA, YSYEKL. The CDR3 totals 14 residues. Written as DNA, the CDR3 is TGCGCCAGCAGTCGCTTCAGGGTGAACACTGAAGCTTTCTTT. Translated, it gives CASSRFRVNTEAFF.

The gene calls are TRBV9 and TRBJ1-1; D gene unclear. Germline CDR1 reads SGDLS; CDR2 reads YYNGEE. V lost 0 bases to trimming and J lost 2 bases, with 11 bases between them. The CDR3 is made up of 15 amino acids. CDR3 in DNA: TGTGCCAGCAGCGTAGTGGGCACGGTTAACACTGAAGCTTTCTTT. Translation: CASSVVGTVNTEAFF.

The V gene is TRBV3-1 (or the pseudogene TRBV3-2), the J gene TRBJ2-5; 7 bases are shared with TRBD2. The germline V gene has CDR1 LGHDT and CDR2 YNNKEL (reference sequence). The CDR3 has 13 residues. Trimming at V came to 1 base and at J to 5 bases, leaving 1 base not matched to a gene. CDR3 amino acids: CASSQGREETQYF. The CDR3 coding sequence is TGTGCCAGCAGCCAAGGGCGGGAGGAGACCCAGTACTTC.

The sample holds one count of this clone. The V gene is TRBV6-2 or TRBV6-3, the J gene TRBJ2-4, with D possibly TRBD2 on 5 matching bases. CDR3 length: 16 amino acids. The germline V and J ends were trimmed by 4 bases and 2 bases, with 15 bases remaining between them. From germline, CDR1 is MNHEY and CDR2 SVGEGT. CDR3 sequence: CASSSARTSPKNIQYF. The CDR3 region has the DNA TGTGCCAGCAGTTCAGCCCGAACTAGTCCCAAAAACATTCAGTACTTC.

CDR3 bases: TGTGCCAGCAGCCCCGTTAGCGGGAGGGCAGATACGCAGTATTTT. Translated: CASSPVSGRADTQYF. The V and J genes are TRBV9 and TRBJ2-3; 11 bases are a match to TRBD2. Trimming removed 4 bases from V and 4 bases from J; junction bases left unmatched: 5. CDR1 SGDLS and CDR2 YYNGEE come from the germline V gene. This CDR3 spans 15 amino acids.

The V and J genes are TRBV28 and TRBJ2-7; 7 nucleotides match TRBD1. CDR1 is MDHEN and CDR2 is SYDVKM in the germline V gene. The CDR3 runs to 14 residues. After removal of 2 bases from V and 4 bases from J, the junction contained 5 bases not matched to a gene. The CDR3 bases are TGTGCCAGCAGTTTACCGGACAGGAAGTACGAGCAGTACTTC. It translates to CASSLPDRKYEQYF.

The genes are TRBV29-1 and TRBJ1-2; D ambiguous. This CDR3 contains 12 residues. V gave up 3 bases and J gave up 4 bases, with 9 bases separating them. The germline V gene has CDR1 SQVTM and CDR2 ANQGSEA. The CDR3 protein is CSVEKGVYGYTF. The DNA for the CDR3 is TGCAGCGTTGAGAAAGGAGTCTATGGCTACACCTTC.

This clone has a handful of counts. The chain is built from TRBV9 and TRBJ2-7; D is perhaps TRBD1 (7 bases). The CDR3 covers 15 residues. From germline, CDR1 is SGDLS and CDR2 YYNGEE. The ends were cut back, 4 bases at V and 0 bases at J, with 14 bases in the middle. CDR3 residues: CASSQGGQSSYEQYF. In DNA, the CDR3 is TGTGCCAGCAGCCAGGGGGGACAGAGCTCCTACGAGCAGTACTTC. Variable domain in full (rest from reference TRBV9 and TRBJ2-7): DSGVTQTPKHLITATGQRVTLRCSPRSGDLSVYWYQQSLDQGLQFLIQYYNGEERAKGNILERFSAQQFPDLHSELNLSSLELGDSALYFCASSQGGQSSYEQYFGPGTRLTVT.

The genes are TRBV3-1 (or the pseudogene TRBV3-2) and TRBJ1-4, with D possibly being TRBD1 (6 bases). In germline, CDR1 is LGHDT, CDR2 YNNKEL (reference sequence). V lost 2 bases to trimming and J lost 8 bases, with 15 bases between them. The CDR3 totals 15 residues. This CDR3 is CASSQPTGRGEKLFF. DNA of the CDR3: TGTGCCAGCAGCCAACCTACAGGGAGAGGGGAAAAACTGTTTTTT.

This rearrangement joins TRBV29-1 to TRBJ2-2; D might be TRBD1 or TRBD2, each matching 5 bases. In germline, CDR1 is SQVTM, CDR2 ANQGSEA. The CDR3 totals 13 residues. Deletions cut 7 bases from V and 4 bases from J, with 13 bases between. CDR3 DNA: TGCAGCGCGGACGAGGGGAGCACCGGGGAGCTGTTTTTT. It specifies CSADEGSTGELFF.

The V and J genes are TRBV9 and TRBJ1-1, with a tentative D call TRBD1 (5 bases). The V end lost 0 bases, the J end lost 5 bases, and 8 bases lay between the germline ends. The CDR3 consists of 13 residues. CDR1 is SGDLS, CDR2 YYNGEE, per germline. As DNA, the CDR3 is TGTGCCAGCAGCGTAGGGGGGGAAACTGAAGCTTTCTTT. Translation: CASSVGGETEAFF.

The chain is built from TRBV18 and TRBJ1-2; D is unresolved. Germline loops: CDR1 KGHSH, CDR2 LQKENI. V was pared by 6 bases and J by 4 bases, with 18 bases between. There are 15 residues in the CDR3. The CDR3 DNA reads as TGTGCCAGCTCCCATTCGGAGGGCCAGTTCTATGGCTACACCTTC. Its translation: CASSHSEGQFYGYTF.

The CDR3 DNA sequence: TGTGCCAGCAGCTCACAGGGTAGTGTAGCTTTCTTT. Translating gives CASSSQGSVAFF. The J gene is TRBJ1-1, the V gene TRBV7-9, with D possibly being TRBD1 (6 bases). The V gene lost 4 bases and the J gene lost 10 bases, with 13 bases spanning the gap. The CDR3 extends over 12 amino acids. The germline V gene encodes CDR1 SEHNR and CDR2 FQNEAQ (reference sequence).